This TCR beta chain was found in a study of T cell responses to AZD1222 COVID-19 vaccine. The trim removed 2 bases at V and 4 bases at J, leaving 4 bases unmatched. CDR1 is LGHNT and CDR2 is FRNRAP in the germline V gene. This CDR3 region has 15 residues. The study, taken as a whole, reports: Distributed over spike, vaccine-associated CD4 TCRs predominated at 160-218 and 743-854.

Sequencing was performed with immunoSEQ multiplex PCR; in TCRdb, only in-frame clones are kept and a portion is missing. The table includes 120,000 to 150,000 clones, about 86% detected once. This clone appeared a few times. Its antigen remains unknown. This sequence originates from an adult who received the AZD1222 COVID-19 vaccine. The chain couples TRBV12-5 to TRBJ2-5, with TRBD1 identical over 10 bases. The sample here was peripheral blood, taken 28 days after the second AZD1222 dose. The CDR3 loop is CASGLQGQGRETQYF. Here the CDR3 DNA reads TGTGCTAGTGGTTTGCAGGGACAGGGGAGAGAGACCCAGTACTTC.